This TCR beta chain was captured by sequencing in a study of blood T cell repertoires in COVID-19. Study context: The United States, Italy and Spain supplied acute and convalescent COVID-19 samples.

In the original processing: The authors estimated nucleated cell counts from reference gene primer amplification. Generated by immunoSEQ multiplex PCR, the TCRdb table keeps only in-frame clones and is missing some. Clone size and the V and J calls come from that table; the DNA yielded D and trimming. The sample yields some 100,000 clones, 70% to 90% seen once. V was pared by 2 bases and J by 5 bases, with 14 bases of the junction left unmatched. Per germline, CDR1 SGHRS and CDR2 YFSETQ. The CDR3 has 17 amino acids. This chain uses TRBV5-1 with TRBJ2-5, with 8 bases lining up with TRBD2. Sequenced material: peripheral blood. This receptor was taken from an elderly woman with active COVID-19. Written as DNA, the CDR3 is TGCGCCAGCAGCTTAAGCGGGAGATCCCCGCCCGTCGAGACCCAGTACTTC. This encodes CASSLSGRSPPVETQYF.